This T cell receptor (beta chain) stems from a study of cytomegalovirus exposure and HLA in healthy donors. Each of the donors was a healthy bone marrow donor. The study sampled nominally healthy donors, though unrecorded immune exposures were likely. Germline values: CDR1 SGHRS, CDR2 YFSETQ. The V end was cut by 2 bases, the J end by 5 bases, with 11 bases between. The CDR3 has 14 residues. Researchers ran the PCR with 60 Vbeta and 13 Jbeta primers. Sequencing was performed with immunoSEQ multiplex PCR; in TCRdb, only in-frame clones are kept and a portion is missing. The table lists 100,000 to 150,000 clones, roughly 80% of them singletons.

Sequencing input: PBMCs. The chain couples TRBV5-1 to TRBJ2-1; D not resolved. The receptor comes from a female donor in good health and CMV-seronegative. The CDR3 here is CASSFGGVNNEQFF. The CDR3, as DNA: TGCGCCAGCAGCTTCGGCGGAGTAAACAATGAGCAGTTCTTC.